A selection of T cell receptor beta chains follows, all from one sample in a study of human T cells and chemical hapten exposure. TCRdb independently ran MiXCR on the RACE reads; one entry per CDR3 protein. The sample shows about 120,000 distinct CDR3 sequences, around an eighth of them seen only once. The sequenced sample was whole blood, obtained in connection with sensitization to the hapten diphenylcyclopropenone (DPC). The origin of the receptors is a woman aged 50 to 65 with alopecia areata. Some clones in this sample may be carry-over from other donors' samples. Both conserved end residues are part of each CDR3. The D gene is left open where the match is weak. Some rows mark clone size as missing; the rest say once, few, many or name a class of expanded clone.

v_gene	j_gene	abundance	d_gene	CDR3nt	CDR3aa
TRBV6-1	TRBJ1-2	few	.	TGTGCCAGCAGACCTTTGAGGCAGCAGGACTATGGCTACACCTTC	CASRPLRQQDYGYTF
TRBV4-3	TRBJ2-5	.	TRBD2	TGCGCCAGCAGCCAAGAACTAGCGGGGGGGCCAGGTGTGGAGACCCAGTACTTC	CASSQELAGGPGVETQYF
TRBV7-9	TRBJ2-7	many	.	TGTGCCAGCAGCTTAGGGGCAGCTCACTACGAGCAGTACTTC	CASSLGAAHYEQYF
TRBV4-3	TRBJ1-1	many	.	TGCGCCAGCAGCCGGCGCACAGGGACGACCTACACTGAAGCTTTCTTT	CASSRRTGTTYTEAFF
TRBV21-1	TRBJ2-7	.	.	TGTGCCAGCAGCCCTTCGATGCGGGGGGACGAACCACTCTCCTACGAGCAGTACTTC	CASSPSMRGDEPLSYEQYF
TRBV28	TRBJ2-7	many	TRBD2	TGTGCCAGCAGTTCCCGCGGGACTAGCGGGCTCTACGAGCAGTACTTC	CASSSRGTSGLYEQYF
TRBV19	TRBJ2-7	many	.	TGTGCCAGTAGTACGTCCGGCGGACCGCGCCACGAGCAGTACTTC	CASSTSGGPRHEQYF
TRBV2	TRBJ1-1	.	.	TGTGCCAGCAGTGATTACGCTGAAGCTTTCTTT	CASSDYAEAFF
TRBV5-6	TRBJ2-5	.	.	TGTGCCAGCAGTCTACAGATTCAAGAGACCCAGTACTTC	CASSLQIQETQYF
TRBV20-1	TRBJ2-7	few	.	TGCAGTGCCCGAGATATCGGCAGGGAAGACTACGAGCAGTACTTC	CSARDIGREDYEQYF
TRBV28	TRBJ1-2	many	.	TGTGCCAGCAGTTTGAGTTCAGGAATTAGGGTCTATGGCTACACCTTC	CASSLSSGIRVYGYTF
TRBV7-9	TRBJ1-6	few	.	TGTGCCAGCAGCTTGGATTCAGGTGAAACCTATAATTCACCCCTCCACTTT	CASSLDSGETYNSPLHF
TRBV5-8	TRBJ1-1	many	.	TGTGCCAGCAGCTTAAGGAGGCCGGCGGGAGCTTTCTTT	CASSLRRPAGAFF
TRBV4-2	TRBJ2-5	.	.	TGTGCCAGCAGCCAAAGCGTTGGGGGCGAGACCCAGTACTTC	CASSQSVGGETQYF
TRBV4-1	TRBJ2-1	many	.	TGCGCCAGCAGCCCCGACGCGTCCTCCTACAATGAGCAGTTCTTC	CASSPDASSYNEQFF
TRBV10-1	TRBJ2-1	.	.	TGCGCCAGCAGTGAGGGACACCGATACAATGAGCAGTTCTTC	CASSEGHRYNEQFF
TRBV7-2	TRBJ2-5	.	.	TGTGCCAGCAGCTCCCAGGGGGAGACCCAGTACTTC	CASSSQGETQYF
TRBV12-3/TRBV12-4	TRBJ2-2	.	.	TGTGCCAGCAGTTTACAACTAACCCGGACCGGGGAGCTGTTTTTT	CASSLQLTRTGELFF
TRBV7-9	TRBJ2-1	few	.	TGTGCCAGCAGCTCCACCAGCTCCTACAATGAGCAGTTCTTC	CASSSTSSYNEQFF
TRBV5-5	TRBJ2-7	few	TRBD1	TGTGCCAGCAGCTTGGGACAGGGGTTTTCCTACGAGCAGTACTTC	CASSLGQGFSYEQYF
TRBV28	TRBJ1-2	many	.	TGTGCCTCCCCCGTGGGGCTCACCTCCCTTAACTATGGCTACACCTTC	CASPVGLTSLNYGYTF
TRBV28	TRBJ2-1	many	.	TGTGCCAGCAGAGACCCGAGACAGGCAAGGAATGAGCAGTTCTTC	CASRDPRQARNEQFF
TRBV12-3/TRBV12-4	TRBJ2-1	many	.	TGTGCCAGCAGCCGCCGACCATCGGATGAGCAGTTCTTC	CASSRRPSDEQFF
TRBV4-3	TRBJ2-1	many	.	TGCGCCAGCAGCCAAGGGGAACAGGGACTTTTCAATGAGCAGTTCTTC	CASSQGEQGLFNEQFF
TRBV6-6	TRBJ2-5	many	.	TGTGCCAGCAGTTGGGGAGAAGAGACCCAGTACTTC	CASSWGEETQYF
TRBV5-1	TRBJ2-2	.	.	TGCGCCAGCAGCTTCGGGACACAGAACACCGGGGAGCTGTTTTTT	CASSFGTQNTGELFF
TRBV19	TRBJ1-4	.	.	TGTGCCAGTAGTATCAGTGCAACTAATGAAAAACTGTTTTTT	CASSISATNEKLFF
TRBV7-9	TRBJ1-2	many	.	TGTGCCAGCAGCGCATTGCTGAATGGCTACACCTTC	CASSALLNGYTF
TRBV7-2	TRBJ2-7	few	.	TGTGCCAGCAGCTTAGGGACGGCAGAATACGAGCAGTACTTC	CASSLGTAEYEQYF
TRBV2	TRBJ1-4	few	.	TGTGCCAGCAGTACAGGGTTGGAACTGTTTTTT	CASSTGLELFF
TRBV6-4	TRBJ2-2	.	.	TGTGCCAGCAGTGTTAGGGGCAGGAGCAACACCGGGGAGCTGTTTTTT	CASSVRGRSNTGELFF
TRBV12-3/TRBV12-4	TRBJ1-5	.	.	TGTGCCAGCAGTTCGGACACCCCGGAAGGGCCCCAGCATTTT	CASSSDTPEGPQHF
TRBV28	TRBJ1-1	many	.	TGTGCCAGCAGTCCCGGGGCTACTGTGAACACTGAAGCTTTCTTT	CASSPGATVNTEAFF
TRBV12-3/TRBV12-4	TRBJ1-1	many	.	TGTGCCAGCACTTTACGGGGGAACACTGAAGCTTTCTTT	CASTLRGNTEAFF
TRBV12-3/TRBV12-4	TRBJ2-5	many	.	TGTGCCAGCAGACAGGCCCTAACGGGGACCCAGTACTTC	CASRQALTGTQYF
TRBV29-1	TRBJ2-4	.	.	TGCAGCGTCCTTGTAGGGGCCAAAAACATTCAGTACTTC	CSVLVGAKNIQYF
TRBV10-2	TRBJ2-5	many	.	TGCGCCAGCAGCGAGACTAGTATGGAGACCCAGTACTTC	CASSETSMETQYF
TRBV25-1	TRBJ2-7	many	TRBD1	TGTGCCAGCAGTGGCCTGGGACAGGTCCCCTACGAGCAGTACTTC	CASSGLGQVPYEQYF
TRBV28	TRBJ2-1	.	TRBD2	TGTGCCAGCAGTTTGGGAACTAGCGGGAATCGAAATGAGCAGTTCTTC	CASSLGTSGNRNEQFF
TRBV6-6	TRBJ1-2	many	.	TGTGCCAGCAGTTCCCAGGTGCTCGGGGGCTACACCTTC	CASSSQVLGGYTF
TRBV20-1	TRBJ1-1	many	.	TGCAGCGCAGCAGGGGCCAATTTGAACACTGAAGCTTTCTTT	CSAAGANLNTEAFF
TRBV20-1	TRBJ2-5	.	.	TGCAGTGCCCTGAAAGAGACCCAGTACTTC	CSALKETQYF
TRBV20-1	TRBJ2-3	.	TRBD1	TGCAGTGTTCGGACAGGGGACAAGGGTACGCAGTATTTT	CSVRTGDKGTQYF
TRBV28	TRBJ1-2	.	.	TGTGCCAGTGCCCCGGGTACCGTGGACAGACAAATCTATGGCTACACCTTC	CASAPGTVDRQIYGYTF
TRBV11-3	TRBJ2-3	.	.	TGTGCCAGCAGCTTAATGTCCGGGGAAGATACGCAGTATTTT	CASSLMSGEDTQYF